This T cell receptor (beta chain) was identified in a study of a mutant IDH1 vaccine in newly diagnosed glioma listed by TCRdb under 2021. Notes on the research overall: Vaccination began 4-6 weeks after radiotherapy alone, or alongside temozolomide cycles in the chemotherapy-containing groups. Of the 32 patients who were treated, around 62% were male and 37.5% were female, and the mean age was around 40 years. Before enrollment, most patients had been given radiochemotherapy with temozolomide as standard therapy, while the rest had received either radiotherapy alone or temozolomide alone. The week-35 safety follow-up took place at visit V12, and the week-47 end of study took place at visit V13. Peripheral blood was drawn at six visits: V03 (baseline), V05, V07, V10, V12 and V13. Longitudinal TCRB deep sequencing was performed for roughly 25 treated patients wherever samples were available for exploratory analyses. Results the study describes overall, beyond this receptor: Selection of PBMC samples for TCRB deep sequencing was based on availability. The authors stated that sample limitations prevented analyses of patient blood samples from being reproduced. Changes in the top peripheral T cell clonotypes picked up by TCRB sequencing did not appear to be linked to pseudoprogression. Immune responses induced by the vaccine were seen in around 93% of patients across multiple MHC alleles.

What the time point label conveys for this sample: week 35, safety follow-up. A 20-mer mutant IDH1 peptide at 300 micrograms in Montanide made up each vaccine dose, which was injected subcutaneously together with topical imiquimod. Across visits V03 through V10, patients got a total of eight vaccinations, given in weeks 1, 3, 5, 7, 11, 15, 19 and 23. All donors had newly diagnosed IDH1-mutant astrocytomas of WHO grade 3 or 4 that showed loss of nuclear ATRX. The samples were drawn from NOA16, a multicentre, single-arm, open-label phase I trial in Germany that tested a mutant IDH1 peptide vaccine in humans for the first time. Genomic DNA for TCRB sequencing was isolated from EDTA blood with the DNeasy Blood and Tissue Kit. The receptor library was made with the immunoSEQ multiplex PCR assay. The hsTCRB Kit was used according to the manufacturer's protocol to amplify rearranged TCR beta chain sequences. TCRB libraries were sequenced on an Illumina MiSeq. The paper's data handling went like this. Demultiplexing, trimming and gene mapping were performed with the kit vendor's proprietary platform. The immuneACCESS repertoire file appears here via TCRdb, limited to in-frame rearrangements. These files lack a portion of the clones; in checked studies, under half of the deficit traces to unresolved V genes, and the cause of the others is not known. That table supplies the V and J calls and clone size; D and trimming were determined from the DNA. This sample is represented by about 74,000 clones; around 90% of them were singletons. Jointly, the top ten make up 2% to 2.5% of the sample.

Concerning this clone itself: The antigen this receptor binds is unknown. No base quality information exists; no much larger clone differs at one position.

The CDR3 covers 15 residues, taking in both the cysteine and the phenylalanine. Only the CDR3 DNA stays, 45 bases, in frame from base 1. Reading the germline V gene gives CDR1 SGHRS and CDR2 YFSETQ. Trimming takes 5 bases off V and 5 bases off J; junction bases not matched to a gene: 10. Source: PBMCs, taken from a glioma patient whose treatment included an IDH1 peptide vaccine. The source of this sequence is a man aged 30 to 39 with glioma. The chain is assembled from TRBV5-1 and TRBJ2-1; 7 nucleotides in the junction match TRBD1. The CDR3 here reads CASSWTGPENNEQFF. The DNA sequence is as follows: TGCGCCAGCAGTTGGACAGGCCCAGAAAACAATGAGCAGTTCTTC. The CDR3, completed at both ends by the reference TRBV5-1 and TRBJ2-1 genes, gives the full variable domain KAGVTQTPRYLIKTRGQQVTLSCSPISGHRSVSWYQQTPGQGLQFLFEYFSETQRNKGNFPGRFSGRQFSNSRSEMNVSTLELGDSALYLCASSWTGPENNEQFFGPGTRLTVL.